The sequence of this T cell receptor beta chain was determined in a study of blood T cell repertoires in COVID-19. Study at large: There were acute and convalescent COVID-19 samples, and they came from the United States, Italy and Spain.

Produced via immunoSEQ multiplex PCR; TCRdb's table is partial and in-frame only. Of 200,000 to 300,000 clones detected, 85% to 90% appear once; the ten largest clones hold 3.7%. Trimming stripped 7 bases from V and 1 base from J, with 16 bases between. The germline gives CDR1 MNHEY, CDR2 SMNVEV (reference sequence). CDR3 length: 15 amino acids. V is TRBV27 and J is TRBJ1-1; no definite D call. Source material: peripheral blood. This sequence was found in a woman between 40 and 50 years old with acute or convalescent COVID-19. CDR3 sequence: CASKVRRQENTEAFF. The CDR3 nucleotides are TGTGCCAGCAAAGTTCGTAGGCAGGAGAACACTGAAGCTTTCTTT.